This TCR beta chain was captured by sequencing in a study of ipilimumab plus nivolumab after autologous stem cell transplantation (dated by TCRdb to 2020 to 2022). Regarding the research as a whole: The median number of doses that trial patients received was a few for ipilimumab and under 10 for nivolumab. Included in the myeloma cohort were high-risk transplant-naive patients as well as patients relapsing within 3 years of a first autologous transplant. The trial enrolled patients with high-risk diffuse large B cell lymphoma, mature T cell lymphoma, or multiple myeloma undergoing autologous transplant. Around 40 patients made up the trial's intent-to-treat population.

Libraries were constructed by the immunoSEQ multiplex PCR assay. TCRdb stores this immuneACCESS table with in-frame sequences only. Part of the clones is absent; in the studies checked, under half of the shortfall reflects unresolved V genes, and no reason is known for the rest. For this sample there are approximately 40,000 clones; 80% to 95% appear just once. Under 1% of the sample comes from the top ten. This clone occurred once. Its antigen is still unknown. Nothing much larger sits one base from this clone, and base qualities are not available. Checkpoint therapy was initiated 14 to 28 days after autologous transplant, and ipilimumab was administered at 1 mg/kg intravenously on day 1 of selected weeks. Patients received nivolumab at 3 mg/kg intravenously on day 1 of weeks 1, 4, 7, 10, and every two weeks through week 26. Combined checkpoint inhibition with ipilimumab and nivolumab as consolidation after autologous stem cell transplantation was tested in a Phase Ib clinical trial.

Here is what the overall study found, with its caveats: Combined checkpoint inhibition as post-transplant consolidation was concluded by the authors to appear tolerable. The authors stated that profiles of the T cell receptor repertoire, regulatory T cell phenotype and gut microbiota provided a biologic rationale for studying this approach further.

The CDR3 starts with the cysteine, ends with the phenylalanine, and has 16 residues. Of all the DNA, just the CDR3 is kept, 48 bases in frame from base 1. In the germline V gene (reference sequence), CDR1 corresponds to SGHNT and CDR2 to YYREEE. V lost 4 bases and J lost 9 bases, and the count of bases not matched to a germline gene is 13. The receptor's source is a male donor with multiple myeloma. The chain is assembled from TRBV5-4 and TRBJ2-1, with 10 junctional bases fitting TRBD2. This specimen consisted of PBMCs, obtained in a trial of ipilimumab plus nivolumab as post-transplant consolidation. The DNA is TGTGCCAGCAGCCACCAAGCGGGAGGGTGGCGGCGTGAGCAGTTCTTC. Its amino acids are CASSHQAGGWRREQFF.